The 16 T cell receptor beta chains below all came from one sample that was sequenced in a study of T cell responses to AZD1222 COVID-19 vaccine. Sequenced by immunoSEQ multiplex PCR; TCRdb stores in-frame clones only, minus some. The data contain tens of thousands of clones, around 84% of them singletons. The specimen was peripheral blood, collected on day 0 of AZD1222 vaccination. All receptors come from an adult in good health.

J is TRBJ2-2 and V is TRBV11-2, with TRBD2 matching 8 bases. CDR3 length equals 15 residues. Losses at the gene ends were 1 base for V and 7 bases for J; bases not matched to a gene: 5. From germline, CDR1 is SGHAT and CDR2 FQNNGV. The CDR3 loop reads CASSLGGGKGGELFF. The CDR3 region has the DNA TGTGCCAGCAGCTTAGGCGGGGGGAAGGGCGGGGAGCTGTTTTTT.

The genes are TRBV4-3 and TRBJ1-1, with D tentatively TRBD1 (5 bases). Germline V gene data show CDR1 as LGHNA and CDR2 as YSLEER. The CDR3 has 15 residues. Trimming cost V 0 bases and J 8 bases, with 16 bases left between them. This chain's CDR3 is CASSQDIWGTGEAFF. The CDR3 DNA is TGCGCCAGCAGCCAAGATATTTGGGGGACCGGGGAAGCTTTCTTT.

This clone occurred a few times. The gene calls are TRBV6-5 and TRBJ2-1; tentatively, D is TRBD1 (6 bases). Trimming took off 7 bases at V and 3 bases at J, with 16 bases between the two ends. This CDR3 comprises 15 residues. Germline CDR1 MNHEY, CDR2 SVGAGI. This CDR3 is CASTPTGFLYNEQFF. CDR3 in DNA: TGTGCCAGCACCCCCACAGGGTTTCTCTACAATGAGCAGTTCTTC.

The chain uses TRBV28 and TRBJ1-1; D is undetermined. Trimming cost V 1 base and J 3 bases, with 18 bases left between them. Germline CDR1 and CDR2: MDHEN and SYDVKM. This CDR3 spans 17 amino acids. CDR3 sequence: CASSLFQYWQFDTEAFF. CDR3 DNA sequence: TGTGCCAGCAGTTTATTTCAGTATTGGCAGTTCGACACTGAAGCTTTCTTT.

In DNA form, the CDR3 reads TGTGCCAGCAGCACGGGACAGGCTGACTACGAGCAGTACTTC. Translating gives CASSTGQADYEQYF. The chain joins TRBV14 to TRBJ2-7, with 8 bases aligning to TRBD1. Losses at the gene ends were 5 bases for V and 3 bases for J; bases not matched to a gene: 6. CDR1 and CDR2 from the germline V gene are SGHDN and FVKESK. The CDR3 covers 14 residues.

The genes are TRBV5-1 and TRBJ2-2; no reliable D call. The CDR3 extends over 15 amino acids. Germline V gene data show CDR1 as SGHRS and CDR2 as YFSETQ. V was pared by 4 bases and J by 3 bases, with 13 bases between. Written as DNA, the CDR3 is TGCGCCAGCAGCCGCCTTGGACCCGACACCGGGGAGCTGTTTTTT. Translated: CASSRLGPDTGELFF.

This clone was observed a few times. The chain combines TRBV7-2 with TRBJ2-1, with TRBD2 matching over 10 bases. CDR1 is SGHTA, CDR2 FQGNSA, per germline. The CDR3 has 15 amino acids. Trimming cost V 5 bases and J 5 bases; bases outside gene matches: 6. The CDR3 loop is CASSSSGGPNNEQFF. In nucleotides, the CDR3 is TGTGCCAGCAGCAGTAGCGGGGGGCCAAACAATGAGCAGTTCTTC.

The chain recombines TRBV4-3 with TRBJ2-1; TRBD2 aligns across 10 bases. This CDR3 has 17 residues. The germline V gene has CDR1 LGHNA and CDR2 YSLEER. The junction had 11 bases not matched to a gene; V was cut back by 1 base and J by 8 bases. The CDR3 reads CASSQVTRSGGAYEQFF. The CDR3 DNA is TGCGCCAGCAGCCAAGTCACCAGGAGCGGGGGGGCCTATGAGCAGTTCTTC.

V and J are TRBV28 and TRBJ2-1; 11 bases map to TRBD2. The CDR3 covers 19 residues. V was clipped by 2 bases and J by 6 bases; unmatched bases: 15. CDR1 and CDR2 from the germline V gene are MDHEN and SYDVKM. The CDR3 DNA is TGTGCCAGCAGTTTACTAGCGGGGGGACCGGGATTTGGTCCCAATGAGCAGTTCTTC. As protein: CASSLLAGGPGFGPNEQFF.

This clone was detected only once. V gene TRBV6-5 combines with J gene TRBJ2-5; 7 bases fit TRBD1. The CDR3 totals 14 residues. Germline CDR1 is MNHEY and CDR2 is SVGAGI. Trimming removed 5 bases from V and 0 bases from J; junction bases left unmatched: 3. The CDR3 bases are TGTGCCAGCAGTACACAGGGGAACCAAGAGACCCAGTACTTC. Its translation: CASSTQGNQETQYF.

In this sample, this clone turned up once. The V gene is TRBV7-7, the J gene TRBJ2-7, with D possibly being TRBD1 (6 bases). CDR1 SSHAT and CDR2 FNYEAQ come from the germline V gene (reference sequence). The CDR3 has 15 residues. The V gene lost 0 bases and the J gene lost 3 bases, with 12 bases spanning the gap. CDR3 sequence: CASSLAKTGRYEQYF. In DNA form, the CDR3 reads TGTGCCAGCAGCTTAGCGAAAACAGGGCGCTACGAGCAGTACTTC.

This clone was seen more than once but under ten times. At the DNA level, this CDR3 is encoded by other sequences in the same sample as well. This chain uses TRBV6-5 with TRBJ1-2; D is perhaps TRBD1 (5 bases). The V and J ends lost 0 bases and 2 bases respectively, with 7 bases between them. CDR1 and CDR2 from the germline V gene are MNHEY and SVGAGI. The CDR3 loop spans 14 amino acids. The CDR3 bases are TGTGCCAGCAGTTACTCGGGGGGGAACTATGGCTACACCTTC. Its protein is CASSYSGGNYGYTF.

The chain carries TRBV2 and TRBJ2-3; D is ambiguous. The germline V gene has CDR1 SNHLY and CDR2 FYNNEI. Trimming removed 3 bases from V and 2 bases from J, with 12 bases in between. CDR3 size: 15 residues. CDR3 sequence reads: CASSDHSLNTDTQYF. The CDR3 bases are TGTGCCAGCAGTGACCACAGCCTGAACACAGATACGCAGTATTTT.

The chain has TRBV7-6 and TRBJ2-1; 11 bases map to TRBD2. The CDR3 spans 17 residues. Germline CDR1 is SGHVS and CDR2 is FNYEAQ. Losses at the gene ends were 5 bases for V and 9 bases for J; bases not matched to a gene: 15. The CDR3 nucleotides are TGTGCCAGCAGCCAATCATCGCTAGCGGGGGGTCTCCCTGAGCAGTTCTTC. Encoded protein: CASSQSSLAGGLPEQFF.

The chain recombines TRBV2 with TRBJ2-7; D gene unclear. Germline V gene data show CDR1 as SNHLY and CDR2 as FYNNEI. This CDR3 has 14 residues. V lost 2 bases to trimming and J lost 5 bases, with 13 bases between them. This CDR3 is CASSETKGGNEQYF. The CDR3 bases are TGTGCCAGCAGTGAAACCAAGGGCGGAAACGAGCAGTACTTC.

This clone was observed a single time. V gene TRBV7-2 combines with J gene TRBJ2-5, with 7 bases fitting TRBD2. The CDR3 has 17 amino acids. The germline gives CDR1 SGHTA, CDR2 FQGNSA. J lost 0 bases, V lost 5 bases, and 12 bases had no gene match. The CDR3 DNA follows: TGTGCCAGCAGCCCGCGAGTGGCGGGGGTGTACCAAGAGACCCAGTACTTC. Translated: CASSPRVAGVYQETQYF.